The following is a TCR beta chain sequence with its context. Trimming removed 5 bases at V and 3 bases at J, with 24 bases between. Germline CDR1 is SEHNR and CDR2 is FQNEAQ (reference sequence). CDR3 length: 18 residues. TCRdb reprocessed the RT-PCR reads with MiXCR, giving one entry per CDR3 protein. The table includes 100,000 to 120,000 distinct CDR3 sequences, roughly 35% detected once. This record comes from a study of patients and donors after allogeneic stem cell transplantation. The TCR was taken from a human donor who was either an allogeneic HSCT recipient or a stem cell or donor lymphocyte infusion donor (not recorded which). It is not recorded whose cells these are; they may come from a transplant donor. The sequencing input was blood, either unsorted or a sorted T cell fraction (not recorded which). This chain uses TRBV7-9 with TRBJ2-3; TRBD1 might be the D (6 bases). CDR3: CASSELGATGLGTDTQYF. The CDR3 DNA reads TGTGCCAGCAGCGAATTGGGGGCCACGGGCCTCGGAACAGATACGCAGTATTTT.